This T cell receptor (beta chain) originates from a study of cytomegalovirus exposure and HLA in healthy donors (dated by TCRdb to the late 2010s). About the investigation overall: In an earlier analysis of roughly 590 of the donors, 276 Gb of sequence data and approximately 100 million unique TCR beta sequences from about 190 million T cells were reported. Roughly 300 gigabases of sequencing data and 70 million to 100 million unique TCR sequences made up an early release that covered approximately 620 HLA-typed donors. The genetic ancestry cluster associated with self-reported Caucasian donors included about 84% of the roughly 400 genotyped donors. The study aimed to test whether cataloging public T cell receptors could reveal signatures of past pathogen exposure. The T cell repertoires of around 670 subjects were profiled by immunosequencing and related to cytomegalovirus serostatus. Besides the first cohort of about 730 subjects, a separate validation cohort made up of 120 different subjects was used. High-throughput TCR immunosequencing, statistical association of individual TCRs with disease status, and machine learning were combined to predict cytomegalovirus infection status. To study patterns of TCR occurrence, a later analysis re-analyzed previously published TCR beta repertoires from 650 to 750 donors and added high-resolution HLA genotyping. Rather than using new phenotypic data, the later analysis identified candidate immune exposures from TCR beta sequences and from how often those sequences occurred across donors. An earlier analysis of 500 to 750 of the donors applied high-throughput TCR beta sequencing to assess whether each TCR beta V gene segment acted as functional or pseudogenic. Donor age, sex, ethnicity and CMV serostatus were compiled together with the repertoire data. A later genetic analysis took genome-wide SNP genotypes for 398 of the 666 donors and used that subset as a discovery cohort. All discovery cohort repertoires had been generated on a single sequencing platform. HLA typing covered class I and class II loci at four-digit resolution. The number of donors typed differed by locus, with 629-630 for A, B, C, DRB1 and DQB1, around 520 for DQA1, 606 for DPA1, and some 450 for DPB1. Roughly 5 DR-DQ haplotypes were treated as single units for association and clustering because of strong linkage in the cohort. Across 398 genotyped donors of the cohort, an average of approximately 200,000 unique TCR beta nucleotide sequences per donor were sequenced, and roughly a sixth of those sequences were non-productive. Summary of the overall study and its limitations: Correlated functional status among segregating V segments might reflect linkage disequilibrium, but an unknown experimental factor could not be ruled out. A later analysis associated about 17,000 TCR beta sequences with specific HLA alleles at a false discovery rate of 0.05. Cytomegalovirus status was reported to be diagnosed by the classifier with high specificity and sensitivity in both the original and validation cohorts. A total of around 150 TCR beta chains were listed by the study as associated with cytomegalovirus. Broadly in line with IMGT annotations, most TCR beta V segments showed up in productive rearrangements about 90% or about 30% of the time in an earlier analysis of 450 to 600 of the donors. A later analysis reported that several top co-occurrence clusters appeared linked to parvovirus B19, influenza, CMV and Epstein-Barr virus. A further reported finding was that TCR beta sequences accurately predicted the HLA-A and HLA-B alleles for most subjects in the first cohort. In a later analysis, the rate of TCR association differed among HLA loci, with DRB1 alleles having the most associated TCRs and HLA-C alleles having the fewest. In a later analysis, most CMV-associated TCR beta chains were found to appear HLA-restricted, with HLA associations seemingly driven largely by CMV exposure. Compared with the 666-donor mean, donors in an Asian-associated ancestry cluster had fewer N-insertions in productive TCRs, according to a later genetic analysis. Only TCR beta chains were sequenced in this cohort, and the absence of alpha or paired-chain data limited detectable features. Because HLA typing was unavailable for some donors at each locus, only the typed subset was used in association tests. Immune exposure information for the cohort was limited to CMV serostatus. V-gene and J-gene trimming of TCR beta chains was associated with a missense DCLRE1C variant in a later genetic analysis, and the association was replicated in an independent cohort. When HLA alleles, especially DR and DQ, strongly co-occurred, attributing TCR associations to individual alleles was difficult. The earlier analysis of a few hundred of the donors excluded some 16 rarely observed V segments, including chromosome 9 orphons, because counts were too low. Most TCR sequences were observed very rarely across donors, whereas some public TCRs were present in many individuals. Compared with equally common non-associated chains, HLA-associated TCR beta chains in a later analysis were more clonally expanded and had lower generation probabilities. Because the 87-base-pair reads could not distinguish some IMGT-functional V segments, including TRBV6-2 and TRBV6-3, those segments were excluded. Roughly uniform sequencing depth across donors was assumed in presence/absence analyses, although this assumption may not hold. In vitro tests confirmed that a few of the cytomegalovirus-associated TCR beta chains recognize cytomegalovirus antigens. The authors suggested that the approach could potentially be extended to other disease states and immunological phenotypes. A cluster of highly shared sequence variants was judged likely to be a technical artifact of the sequencing pipeline.

The cohort consisted of 666 healthy bone marrow donors. All cohort members were sampled while nominally healthy, although unrecorded immune exposures were likely present. The donor tested CMV seropositive, placing the donor among the roughly 300 seropositive members of the cohort. Each donor provided a peripheral blood sample, and peripheral blood mononuclear cells were used for TCR beta sequencing. Genomic DNA extraction from the blood cell samples was performed with the Qiagen DNeasy Blood Extraction Kit. In regard to this clone: Its antigen remains undetermined. The germline gene is not matched at one end of the junction; a read error may be the cause. This specimen includes other DNA sequences encoding the same CDR3.

Library method: the immunoSEQ multiplex PCR assay. For the multiplex PCR, a mixture combining 60 forward primers for TCR Vbeta segments and 13 reverse primers for TCR Jbeta segments was used. Amplification of the CDR3 region of rearranged TCR beta genes was performed with a multiplex PCR assay on genomic DNA. On the Illumina HiSeq System, the amplified TCR beta libraries were sequenced as 87-base-pair reads. As for the original processing: In a later analysis, roughly 80 million unique TCR beta chains were counted across the 500 to 850 repertoires, and roughly 9.9 million of these chains were shared by at least two donors. Raw reads were error-corrected and collapsed into unique sequences with a nearest-neighbor algorithm that merged closely related sequences to remove PCR and sequencing errors. V, D and J gene segments were assigned by aligning CDR3 sequences to IMGT reference sequences. For a sequence to be retained, a match of at least six nucleotides was required to both a V gene segment and a J gene segment. A rearrangement was called productive if the CDR3 had no stop codons and remained in frame with V and J, and every other rearrangement was called non-productive. CDR3 was defined according to IMGT convention as the region running from the second conserved V-encoded cysteine to the conserved J-encoded phenylalanine. In an earlier analysis of 587 of the donors, sequences lacking an unambiguous match to a single V gene segment were excluded. An earlier analysis of 450 to 650 of the donors called V segments functional above 56.7% productive rearrangements and segregating when the between-donor standard deviation exceeded 5%. A statistical classification framework was developed to diagnose cytomegalovirus status using the catalog of TCR beta chain sequences. V and J gene assignment, in a later analysis, came from comparing TCR nucleotide sequences with IMGT/GENE-DB human TR gene sequences. A later analysis assigned CDR3 sequences and most-parsimonious VDJ recombination scenarios with the TCRdist pipeline. In a later analysis, every TCR beta chain was defined by the combination of its CDR3 amino acid sequence and its V-gene family, and reads without a unique V-gene family were dropped. A later analysis removed 550 to 700 highly shared, low-generation-probability nucleotide sequences to deal with suspected cross-contamination and a sequencing artifact. A later analysis calculated a clonal expansion index for each public chain from normalized within-repertoire ranks of inferred template counts. Generation probabilities in a later analysis came from a VDJ recombination model fitted to out-of-frame rearrangements, and those results were checked against IGoR. A later analysis scored TCR-TCR, TCR-HLA and TCR-CMV co-occurrence with hypergeometric tests, applying a repertoire-size bias correction to TCR pairs. In a later analysis, false discovery rates were estimated by permuting HLA or CMV assignments 20 times. In a later analysis, co-occurring TCRs were grouped using DBSCAN, and TCRdist sequence similarity was added for clustering within HLA-allele-positive subsets. For co-occurrence clustering, repertoires with fewer than 30,000 or more than 120,000 public chains were excluded, along with five or six repertoires with anomalous nucleotide sharing. The table was pulled from immuneACCESS by TCRdb, which kept in-frame rearrangements only. Such tables lose some clones; where checked, under half of the loss comes from unresolved V genes, and the rest has no known cause. V, J and clone size are those of that table, while D and trimming were read from the DNA. The sample table lists about 200,000 clones, 70% to 80% of them with a count of one. 0.39% of the sample is held by the ten biggest clonotypes.

Spanning cysteine to phenylalanine, the CDR3 consists of 12 amino acids. Just CDR3 DNA is preserved here, 36 bases in frame from base 1. Looking up the germline V gene yields CDR1 SGHTA and CDR2 FQGTGA. This chain is built from TRBV7-3 and TRBJ1-1; the D gene is perhaps TRBD1, on 6 matching bases. Sequences were obtained from PBMCs. This clonotype was sampled from a male donor in good health and CMV-seropositive. The CDR3 region reads CASSVGGTEAFF. The bases are TGCGCCTCGTCTGTAGGGGGCACTGAAGCTTTCTTT.